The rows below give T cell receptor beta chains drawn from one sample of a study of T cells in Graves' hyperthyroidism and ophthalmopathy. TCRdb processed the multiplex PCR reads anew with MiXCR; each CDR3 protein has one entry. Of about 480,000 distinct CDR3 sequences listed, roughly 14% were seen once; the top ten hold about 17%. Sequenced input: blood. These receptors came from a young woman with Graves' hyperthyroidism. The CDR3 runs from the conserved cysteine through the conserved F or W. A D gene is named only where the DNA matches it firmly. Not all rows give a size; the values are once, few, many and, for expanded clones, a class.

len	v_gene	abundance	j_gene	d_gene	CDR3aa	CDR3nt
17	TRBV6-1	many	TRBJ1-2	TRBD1	CASSPLEGTGVRYGYTF	TGTGCCAGCAGTCCGCTAGAGGGGACAGGGGTTCGCTATGGCTACACCTTC
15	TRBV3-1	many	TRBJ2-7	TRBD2	CASSQGARGAYEQYF	TGTGCCAGCAGCCAAGGGGCCCGGGGGGCCTACGAGCAGTACTTC
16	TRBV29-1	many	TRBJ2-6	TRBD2	CSVVMAGGPGANVLTF	TGCAGCGTGGTTATGGCGGGAGGGCCTGGGGCCAACGTCCTGACTTTC
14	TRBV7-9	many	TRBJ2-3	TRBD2	CAGLDAGPRHTQYF	TGTGCCGGACTAGACGCGGGGCCTCGCCATACGCAGTATTTT
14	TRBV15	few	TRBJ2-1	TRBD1	CATRDRGTYNEQFF	TGTGCCACCAGGGACAGGGGAACCTACAATGAGCAGTTCTTC
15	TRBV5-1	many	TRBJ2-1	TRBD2	CASRQGTSGRNEQFF	TGCGCCAGCAGACAGGGGACTAGCGGGAGGAATGAGCAGTTCTTC
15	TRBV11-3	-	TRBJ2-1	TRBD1	CASSETGTGNNEQFF	TGTGCCAGCAGCGAAACCGGGACAGGAAACAATGAGCAGTTCTTC
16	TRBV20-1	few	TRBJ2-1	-	CSARATPPLVYNEQFF	TGCAGTGCTAGAGCCACCCCCCCTCTTGTCTACAATGAGCAGTTCTTC
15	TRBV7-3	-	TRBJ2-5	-	CASSPRGGAQETQYF	TGTGCCAGCAGCCCCCGTGGGGGGGCTCAAGAGACCCAGTACTTC
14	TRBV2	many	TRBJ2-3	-	CVSSLEGHTDTQYF	TGTGTCAGCAGCCTAGAGGGTCACACAGATACGCAGTATTTT
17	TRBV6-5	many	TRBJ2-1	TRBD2	CASSYSSLAELYNEQFF	TGTGCCAGCAGTTACTCGTCTCTAGCGGAATTATACAATGAGCAGTTCTTC
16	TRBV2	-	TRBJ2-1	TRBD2	CASSDGLAGTRGEQFF	TGTGCCAGCAGCGATGGACTAGCGGGAACTCGTGGTGAGCAGTTCTTC
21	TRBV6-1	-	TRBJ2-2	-	CASSEVFTEHLEVFGLGELFF	TGTGCCAGCAGTGAAGTTTTCACAGAACATTTGGAGGTGTTCGGCTTAGGGGAGCTGTTTTTT
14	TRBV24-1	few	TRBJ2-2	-	CATGGVADTGELFF	TGTGCCACCGGCGGGGTGGCGGACACCGGGGAGCTGTTTTTT
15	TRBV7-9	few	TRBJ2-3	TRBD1	CASSQQGALSHTQYF	TGTGCCAGCAGTCAACAGGGGGCGCTTTCTCATACGCAGTATTTT
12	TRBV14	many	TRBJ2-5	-	CASSPAPETQYF	TGTGCCAGCAGCCCGGCACCAGAGACCCAGTACTTC
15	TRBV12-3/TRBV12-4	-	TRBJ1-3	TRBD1	CASSEGQNSGNAIYF	TGTGCCAGCAGTGAGGGACAGAACTCTGGAAACGCCATATATTTT
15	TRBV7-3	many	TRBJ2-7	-	CASSLNSGQPYEQYF	TGTGCCAGCAGCTTAAATTCCGGGCAGCCCTACGAGCAGTACTTC
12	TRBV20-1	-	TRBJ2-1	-	CSAGSFGNEQFF	TGCAGTGCTGGATCCTTTGGGAACGAGCAGTTCTTC
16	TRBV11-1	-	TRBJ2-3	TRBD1	CASSLSTGQGTDTQYF	TGTGCCAGCAGCTTAAGCACGGGACAGGGTACAGATACGCAGTATTTT
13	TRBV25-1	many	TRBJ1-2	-	CASSAGTAYGYTF	TGTGCCAGCAGTGCCGGGACGGCGTATGGCTACACCTTC
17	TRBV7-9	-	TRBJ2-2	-	CASSLDVSRANTGELFF	TGTGCCAGCAGCTTAGACGTCTCCAGGGCGAACACCGGGGAGCTGTTTTTT
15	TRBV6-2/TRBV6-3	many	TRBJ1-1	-	CASTSSPGGDTEAFF	TGTGCCAGCACCTCCAGCCCTGGTGGTGACACTGAAGCTTTCTTT
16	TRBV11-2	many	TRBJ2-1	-	CASSLNSAPEDGEQFF	TGTGCCAGCAGCTTAAATTCGGCCCCTGAAGATGGTGAGCAGTTCTTC
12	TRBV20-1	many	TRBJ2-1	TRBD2	CSAGSGTNEQFF	TGCAGTGCTGGGAGCGGGACGAATGAGCAGTTCTTC
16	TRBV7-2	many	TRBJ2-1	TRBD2	CASSRTSGRLFNEQFF	TGTGCCAGCAGCAGGACTAGCGGGAGGTTGTTCAATGAGCAGTTCTTC
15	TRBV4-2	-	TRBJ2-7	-	CASSQTDSRSYEQYF	TGTGCCAGCAGCCAGACCGACAGCCGCTCCTACGAGCAGTACTTC
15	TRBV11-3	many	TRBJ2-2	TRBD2	CASSLASGSPGELFF	TGTGCCAGCAGCCTAGCTAGCGGGAGTCCCGGGGAGCTGTTTTTT
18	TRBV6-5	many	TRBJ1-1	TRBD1	CASSYDGVGTDLNTEAFF	TGTGCCAGCAGTTACGATGGGGTGGGGACAGACCTGAACACTGAAGCTTTCTTT
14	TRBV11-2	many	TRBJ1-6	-	CAGNDSSYNSPLHF	TGTGCCGGTAACGATAGCTCCTATAATTCACCCCTCCACTTT
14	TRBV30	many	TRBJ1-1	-	CAWSVHDRNTEAFF	TGTGCCTGGAGTGTACACGACAGGAATACTGAAGCTTTCTTT
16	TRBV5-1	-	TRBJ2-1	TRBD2	CASSLGGLAGANEQFF	TGCGCCAGCAGCCTGGGAGGGCTAGCGGGAGCCAATGAGCAGTTCTTC
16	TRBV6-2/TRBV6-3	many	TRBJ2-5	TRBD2	CASSVRAGGPQETQYF	TGTGCCAGCAGCGTCCGAGCGGGAGGGCCACAAGAGACCCAGTACTTC
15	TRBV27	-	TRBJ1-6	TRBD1	CASSLSGQGVTPLHF	TGTGCCAGCAGTTTGTCGGGACAGGGGGTGACACCCCTCCACTTT
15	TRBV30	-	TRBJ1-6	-	CAWSGIGESRAPLHF	TGTGCCTGGAGCGGAATCGGGGAGAGCCGGGCACCCCTCCACTTT
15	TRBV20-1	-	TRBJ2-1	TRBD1	CSATPGQGTVNEQFF	TGCAGTGCGACACCGGGACAGGGCACGGTAAATGAGCAGTTCTTC
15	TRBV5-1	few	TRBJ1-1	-	CASSLGHRVNTEAFF	TGCGCCAGCAGCTTGGGACACAGAGTAAACACTGAAGCTTTCTTT
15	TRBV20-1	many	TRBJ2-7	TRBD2	CSARPGTSGAYEQYF	TGCAGTGCTAGACCGGGGACTAGCGGTGCCTACGAGCAGTACTTC
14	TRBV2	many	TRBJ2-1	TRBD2	CASSGTSVYNEQFF	TGTGCCAGCAGCGGGACTAGCGTATACAATGAGCAGTTCTTC
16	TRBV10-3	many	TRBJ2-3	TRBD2	CAIRGLAGGPSDTQYF	TGTGCCATCAGGGGACTAGCGGGAGGGCCATCGGATACGCAGTATTTT
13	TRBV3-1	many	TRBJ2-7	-	CASKGGPLREQYF	TGTGCCAGCAAAGGGGGACCCCTGAGGGAGCAGTACTTC
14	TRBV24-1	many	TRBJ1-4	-	CATSVGDDNEKLFF	TGTGCCACCAGTGTAGGGGACGATAATGAAAAACTGTTTTTT
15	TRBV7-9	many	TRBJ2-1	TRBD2	CASFTLRLADGEQFF	TGTGCCAGCTTCACTCTACGGCTAGCGGACGGGGAGCAGTTCTTC
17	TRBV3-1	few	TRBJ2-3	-	CASSPYGSGGNTDTQYF	TGTGCCAGCAGCCCCTATGGGTCCGGGGGAAACACAGATACGCAGTATTTT
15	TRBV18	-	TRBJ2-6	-	CASSLATSGANVLTF	TGTGCCAGCTCACTGGCAACCTCTGGGGCCAACGTCCTGACTTTC
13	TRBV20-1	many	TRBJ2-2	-	CSAPLGPHGELFF	TGCAGTGCTCCACTGGGACCTCACGGGGAGCTGTTTTTT
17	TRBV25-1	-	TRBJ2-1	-	CASSDSLTDNPYNEQFF	TGTGCCAGCAGTGACTCCCTCACAGATAATCCCTACAATGAGCAGTTCTTC
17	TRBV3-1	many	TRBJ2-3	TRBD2	CASSQDYSGSYTDTQYF	TGTGCCAGCAGCCAAGATTACAGCGGGAGCTACACAGATACGCAGTATTTT
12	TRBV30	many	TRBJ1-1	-	CAWRWGNTEAFF	TGTGCCTGGAGATGGGGAAACACTGAAGCTTTCTTT
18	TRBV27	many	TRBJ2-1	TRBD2	CASSPRNKAGARYNEQFF	TGTGCCAGCAGTCCCCGTAACAAAGCGGGAGCCCGATACAATGAGCAGTTCTTC
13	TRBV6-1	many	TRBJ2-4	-	CASSRTAAGIQYF	TGTGCCAGCAGTAGGACAGCGGCGGGCATTCAGTACTTC
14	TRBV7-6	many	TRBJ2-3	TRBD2	CASSLRGSTDTQYF	TGTGCCAGCAGCCTGCGGGGGAGCACAGATACGCAGTATTTT
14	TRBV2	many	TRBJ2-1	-	CASSEIRNYNEQFF	TGTGCCAGCAGTGAAATTAGGAATTACAATGAGCAGTTCTTC
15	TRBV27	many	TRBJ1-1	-	CASSLYWDKNTEAFF	TGTGCCAGCAGTTTATATTGGGACAAGAACACTGAAGCTTTCTTT
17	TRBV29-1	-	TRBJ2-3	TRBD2	CSVAEGGVAGGPYTQYF	TGCAGCGTTGCCGAGGGAGGGGTCGCGGGAGGGCCTTATACGCAGTATTTT
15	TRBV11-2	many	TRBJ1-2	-	CASSLEVARGYGYTF	TGTGCCAGCAGCTTAGAAGTGGCCAGGGGCTATGGCTACACCTTC
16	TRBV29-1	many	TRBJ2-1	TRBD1	CSVRTSGTEGYNEQFF	TGCAGCGTTCGCACTTCCGGGACAGAGGGTTACAATGAGCAGTTCTTC
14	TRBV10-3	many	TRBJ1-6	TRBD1	CATGPGQGNSPLHF	TGTGCCACCGGACCGGGACAGGGGAATTCACCCCTCCACTTT
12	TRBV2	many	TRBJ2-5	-	CATRRAIETQYF	TGTGCCACAAGGAGGGCCATAGAGACCCAGTACTTC